These 27 T cell receptor beta chains came from one sample sequenced in a study of cytomegalovirus exposure and HLA in healthy donors. Assay: immunoSEQ multiplex PCR; the TCRdb copy retains only in-frame clones and omits some. The sample has about 150,000 clones; 70% to 90% are singletons. Material for sequencing was PBMCs. Receptor source: a man between 18 and 29 years old in good health and CMV-seropositive.

This clone appeared once. V gene TRBV13 combines with J gene TRBJ1-1, with a weak D call TRBD1 (6 bases). Germline V gene data show CDR1 as PRHDT and CDR2 as FYEKMQ (reference sequence). CDR3 length: 15 residues. The germline V and J ends were trimmed by 5 bases and 1 base, with 14 bases remaining between them. The CDR3 loop is CASSPGGGSNTEAFF. CDR3 DNA: TGTGCCAGCAGCCCGGGAGGGGGGTCGAACACTGAAGCTTTCTTT.

This chain joins TRBV4-1 and TRBJ2-7; no firm D call. This CDR3 contains 13 residues. Trimming pared 0 bases from V and 4 bases from J, leaving 7 bases between. CDR1 and CDR2 (germline): MGHRA, YSYEKL. The CDR3 region is CASSQDPRYEQYF. In DNA, the CDR3 is TGCGCCAGCAGCCAAGATCCCCGTTACGAGCAGTACTTC.

CDR3 sequence (DNA): TGTGCCAGCAGCTTGGGGCCTTTGGATGCCCCGAAGACCCAGTACTTC. Translating gives CASSLGPLDAPKTQYF. This rearrangement joins TRBV9 to TRBJ2-5; D perhaps matches TRBD1 (5 bases). V was clipped by 4 bases and J by 6 bases, with 22 bases between them. The germline CDR1 and CDR2 sequences are SGDLS and YYNGEE. The CDR3 loop spans 16 amino acids.

The chain combines TRBV7-2 with TRBJ2-2, with 10 bases identical to TRBD1. The germline V gene has CDR1 SGHTA and CDR2 FQGNSA. There are 17 residues in the CDR3. V trimming: 3 bases; J trimming: 4 bases; junction bases outside the gene matches: 8. The CDR3 spells CASSFRDRGMGTGELFF. In nucleotides, the CDR3 is TGTGCCAGCAGCTTCCGGGACAGGGGCATGGGCACCGGGGAGCTGTTTTTT. Variable domain in full (rest from reference TRBV7-2 and TRBJ2-2): GAGVSQSPSNKVTEKGKDVELRCDPISGHTALYWYRQSLGQGLEFLIYFQGNSAPDKSGLPSDRFSAERTGGSVSTLTIQRTQQEDSAVYLCASSFRDRGMGTGELFFGEGSRLTVL.

A single count supports this clone. The J gene is TRBJ1-4, the V gene TRBV19; D not resolved. The germline gives CDR1 LNHDA, CDR2 SQIVND (reference sequence). With 6 bases removed from V and 8 bases from J, the gap between germline ends came to 16 bases. This CDR3 has 14 amino acids. For the CDR3, the DNA is TGTGCCAGTAGCCCGACGCGCACGAGGGAAAAACTGTTTTTT. As protein: CASSPTRTREKLFF. Full variable domain (missing parts from reference TRBV19 and TRBJ1-4): DGGITQSPKYLFRKEGQNVTLSCEQNLNHDAMYWYRQDPGQGLRLIYYSQIVNDFQKGDIAEGYSVSREKKESFPLTVTSAQKNPTAFYLCASSPTRTREKLFFGSGTQLSVL.

V and J are TRBV11-2 and TRBJ2-7, with TRBD2 matching over 9 bases. The CDR3 consists of 15 residues. Germline V gene data show CDR1 as SGHAT and CDR2 as FQNNGV. V shed 6 bases, J shed 4 bases, and the junction held 10 bases outside the gene matches. The CDR3 reads CASRVSSGALYEQYF. CDR3 nucleotides: TGTGCCAGCAGAGTCTCTAGCGGGGCCCTTTACGAGCAGTACTTC.

The chain recombines TRBV27 with TRBJ2-7, with 9 bases aligning to TRBD1. Germline values: CDR1 MNHEY, CDR2 SMNVEV (reference sequence). V was pared by 9 bases and J by 7 bases, with 19 bases of the junction left unmatched. The CDR3 totals 16 residues. The CDR3 DNA reads as TGTGCCAGTCAACTTTCCGGGACAGGGAGGGCCAGGGAGCAGTACTTC. This codes for CASQLSGTGRAREQYF.

The chain recombines TRBV10-1 with TRBJ2-7, with 11 nucleotides matching TRBD1. The CDR3 length is 13 residues. V gave up 9 bases and J gave up 6 bases; unmatched junction bases: 7. Germline assignment: CDR1 WNHNN and CDR2 SYGVQD (reference sequence). The CDR3 sequence: CASTGTGGFEQYF. The CDR3 DNA reads as TGCGCCAGTACCGGGACAGGGGGTTTCGAGCAGTACTTC.

This chain connects TRBV5-1 to TRBJ2-5; 7 bases are a match to TRBD1. This CDR3 region has 14 residues. J was trimmed by 2 bases and V by 7 bases; bases with no gene match: 8. CDR1 is SGHRS and CDR2 is YFSETQ in the germline V gene. The CDR3: CASGKGQAQETQYF. CDR3 nucleotides: TGCGCCAGCGGTAAAGGACAGGCTCAAGAGACCCAGTACTTC.

The V gene is TRBV7-2, the J gene TRBJ1-3; D is perhaps TRBD1 (6 bases). The CDR3 is 15 residues long. The V gene's germline CDR1 is SGHTA and CDR2 FQGNSA. V lost 6 bases and J 3 bases, leaving 15 bases between the germline ends. CDR3 sequence (DNA): TGTGCCAGCAGTCTGCAACAGGGTATTGGAAACACCATATATTTT. Residues: CASSLQQGIGNTIYF.

V usage is TRBV5-1 and J usage is TRBJ2-2, with TRBD1 matching over 7 bases. This CDR3 has 16 residues. V gave up 3 bases and J gave up 5 bases; unmatched junction bases: 10. CDR1 is SGHRS and CDR2 is YFSETQ in the germline V gene. CDR3 in amino acids: CASSSYRGQQTGELFF. CDR3 DNA sequence: TGCGCCAGCAGCTCCTACAGGGGACAACAAACCGGGGAGCTGTTTTTT.

The J gene is TRBJ2-7, the V gene TRBV6-6; 9 nucleotides align to TRBD2. The ends lost 0 bases at V and 6 bases at J; junction bases unmatched: 9. The V gene's germline CDR1 is MNHNY and CDR2 SVGAGI (reference sequence). The CDR3 totals 16 residues. In DNA, the CDR3 is TGTGCCAGCAGTTACTCTTCGGCGGGAGGGCCGGGCGAGCAGTACTTC. It codes for CASSYSSAGGPGEQYF.

The genes are TRBV7-2 and TRBJ2-7; maybe TRBD2 (6 bases). The V gene's germline CDR1 is SGHTA and CDR2 FQGNSA. CDR3 length: 14 amino acids. V was shortened by 6 bases and J by 3 bases, with 15 bases between the two germline ends. The CDR3 DNA reads TGTGCCAGCAGAGCCGACCGCGGGGTCTACGAGCAGTACTTC. Protein sequence: CASRADRGVYEQYF.

The genes are TRBV7-2 and TRBJ1-1, with D hard to call. V lost 6 bases to trimming and J lost 5 bases, with 10 bases between them. The CDR3 is made up of 12 amino acids. Per germline, CDR1 SGHTA and CDR2 FQGNSA. The CDR3 loop reads CASRATMTEAFF. In DNA form, the CDR3 reads TGTGCCAGCAGGGCGACAATGACTGAAGCTTTCTTT.

The gene calls are TRBV6-5 and TRBJ1-2; possible D gene TRBD1, 6 bases. CDR1 MNHEY and CDR2 SVGAGI come from the germline V gene. The CDR3 sequence is 15 residues long. Trimming removed 2 bases at V and 0 bases at J, with 10 bases between. The CDR3 region has the DNA TGTGCCAGCAGTTACGGGGGGGCCCCTAACTATGGCTACACCTTC. Its translation: CASSYGGAPNYGYTF.

The genes are TRBV12-5 and TRBJ2-5; 7 nucleotides line up with TRBD2. The germline gives CDR1 LGHNT, CDR2 FRNRAP. This CDR3 is built from 15 residues. Trimming at V came to 1 base and at J to 4 bases, leaving 6 bases not matched to a gene. CDR3 in DNA: TGTGCTAGTGGTTTGGGGGGAGGGGTCGGAGAGACCCAGTACTTC. Translated, it gives CASGLGGGVGETQYF.

The chain is built from TRBV19 and TRBJ1-2, with D uncertain. Trimming shortened V by 7 bases and J by 6 bases, and 12 bases separated the two germline ends. CDR1 and CDR2 from the germline V gene are LNHDA and SQIVND (reference sequence). This CDR3 spans 12 amino acids. The DNA of the CDR3 is TGTGCCAGTACCAGGACTGAGGATGGCTACACCTTC. Translating gives CASTRTEDGYTF.

The J gene is TRBJ1-2, the V gene TRBV6-1; 9 bases map to TRBD1. With V trimmed by 5 bases and J by 8 bases, 6 bases remained unmatched. The CDR3 covers 13 residues. The V gene's germline CDR1 is MNHNS and CDR2 SASEGT. The CDR3 region is CASSHTGGDGYTF. CDR3 bases: TGTGCCAGCAGTCATACAGGGGGCGACGGCTACACCTTC.

This chain links TRBV18 with TRBJ1-4, with D possibly being TRBD1 (5 bases). The length of the CDR3 is 16 residues. The V gene's germline CDR1 is KGHSH and CDR2 LQKENI. V gave up 3 bases and J gave up 2 bases, with 13 bases separating them. The CDR3 here is CASSPVLTATNEKLFF. The CDR3 DNA is TGTGCCAGCTCACCTGTATTGACAGCGACTAATGAAAAACTGTTTTTT.

The chain recombines TRBV6-1 with TRBJ2-7; 13 bases align to TRBD2. Germline CDR1 MNHNS, CDR2 SASEGT. The CDR3 extends over 17 amino acids. After removal of 3 bases from V and 2 bases from J, the junction contained 7 bases not matched to a gene. DNA for the CDR3: TGTGCCAGCAGTGATGCGGGACTAGCGGGAAACCCCTACGAGCAGTACTTC. This gives the protein CASSDAGLAGNPYEQYF.

V gene TRBV30 combines with J gene TRBJ1-4; 8 bases are shared with TRBD1. CDR3 length: 16 residues. J was trimmed by 2 bases and V by 3 bases; bases with no gene match: 8. Per germline, CDR1 GTSNPN and CDR2 SVGIG (reference sequence). In DNA form, the CDR3 reads TGTGCCTGGAGCCGGACAGGGTTGGGGACTAATGAAAAACTGTTTTTT. It translates to CAWSRTGLGTNEKLFF.

V gene TRBV29-1 combines with J gene TRBJ1-2; the D gene is possibly TRBD1 (6 bases). The germline V gene has CDR1 SQVTM and CDR2 ANQGSEA. This CDR3 region has 14 residues. V was clipped by 3 bases and J by 2 bases, with 13 bases between them. CDR3 bases: TGCAGCGTTGACCCGGTGCAGGGGAACTATGGCTACACCTTC. Its translation is CSVDPVQGNYGYTF.

This clone was detected only once. V and J are TRBV27 and TRBJ2-1; TRBD2 matches at 7 bases. This CDR3 has 12 residues. V dropped 2 bases and J dropped 12; count of bases not matched to a gene: 4. Germline CDR1 MNHEY, CDR2 SMNVEV (reference sequence). Written as DNA, the CDR3 is TGTGCCAGCAGTTTAAACGGGGGGAGGCAGTTCTTC. It is translated as CASSLNGGRQFF.

The V and J genes are TRBV6-5 and TRBJ2-1; 10 nucleotides align to TRBD1. J gave up 8 bases and V 5 bases, and 6 bases lay outside the gene matches. Germline V CDR1 and CDR2: MNHEY, SVGAGI. CDR3 length: 14 amino acids. The CDR3 spells CASSDRGQVDEQFF. CDR3 DNA sequence: TGTGCCAGCAGTGACAGGGGGCAGGTTGATGAGCAGTTCTTC.

The V gene is TRBV25-1, the J gene TRBJ2-7; TRBD1 is a possible D gene (5 bases). The germline CDR1 and CDR2 sequences are MGHDK and SYGVNS. Trimming cost V 6 bases and J 3 bases, with 18 bases left between them. There are 15 residues in the CDR3. The CDR3 bases are TGTGCCAGCAGAGAAACTTTACCAGGGAACTACGAGCAGTACTTC. It encodes CASRETLPGNYEQYF.

The chain joins TRBV5-1 to TRBJ2-7, with 7 bases matching TRBD1. The CDR3 runs 14 residues. Trimming cost V 3 bases and J 3 bases; bases outside gene matches: 6. Per the germline V gene, CDR1 is SGHRS and CDR2 is YFSETQ. The CDR3 DNA reads as TGCGCCAGCAGCTACCAAGGACAGGACTACGAGCAGTACTTC. It is translated as CASSYQGQDYEQYF.

This clone came up once. The gene calls are TRBV18 and TRBJ2-7; the D gene is possibly TRBD2 (5 bases). From germline, CDR1 is KGHSH and CDR2 LQKENI. Between the trimmed V and J ends, which lost 6 bases and 2 bases, there was a span of 14 bases. CDR3 length equals 14 residues. CDR3 amino acids: CASSQKDGAYEQYF. CDR3 nucleotide sequence: TGTGCCAGCTCGCAAAAGGACGGGGCCTACGAGCAGTACTTC.